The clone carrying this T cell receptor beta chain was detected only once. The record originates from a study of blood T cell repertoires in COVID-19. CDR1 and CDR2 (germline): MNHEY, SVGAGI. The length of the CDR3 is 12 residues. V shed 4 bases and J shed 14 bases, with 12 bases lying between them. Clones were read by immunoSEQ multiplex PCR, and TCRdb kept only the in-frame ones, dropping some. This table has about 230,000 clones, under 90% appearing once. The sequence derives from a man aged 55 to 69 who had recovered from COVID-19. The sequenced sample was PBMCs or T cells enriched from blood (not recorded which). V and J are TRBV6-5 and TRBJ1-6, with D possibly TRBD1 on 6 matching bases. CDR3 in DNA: TGTGCCAGCAGTTCACCCCAGGGGTCCCTCCACTTT. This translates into CASSSPQGSLHF.